A selection of T cell receptor beta chains follows, all from one sample in a study of blood T cell repertoires in COVID-19. Some clones are missing from TCRdb's copy, which holds only in-frame ones; the method was immunoSEQ multiplex PCR. The sample holds 70,000 to 85,000 clones, roughly 82% seen once. The sequenced material came from peripheral blood. The origin of the receptors is a man aged 60 to 75 with acute or convalescent COVID-19. CDR3s include the opening cysteine and the closing phenylalanine or tryptophan. D genes are given only for firm matches. The listing skips clone size in some rows; elsewhere it reads once, few, many or a size class.

DNA: TGTGCCAGCAGCGTAGCTACCCAGGCAAGCACGCAGTATTTT; CDR3: CASSVATQASTQYF; J: TRBJ2-3; size: -; V: TRBV9; length: 14; D: -
DNA: TGTGCCAGCAGCAAAACAGGGCTGGGCTATGGCTACACCTTC; CDR3: CASSKTGLGYGYTF; J: TRBJ1-2; size: few; V: TRBV6-5; length: 14; D: -
DNA: TGTGCCAGCTCTCGGGGACAGCAAGAGACCCAGTACTTC; CDR3: CASSRGQQETQYF; J: TRBJ2-5; size: -; V: TRBV6-5; length: 13; D: TRBD1
DNA: TGTGCCAGTAGTATAGCCCAGGGTTACACTGAAGCTTTCTTT; CDR3: CASSIAQGYTEAFF; J: TRBJ1-1; size: -; V: TRBV19; length: 14; D: -
DNA: TGTGCCAGCAGCTCAAACAGGGGTTATAGCACAGATACGCAGTATTTT; CDR3: CASSSNRGYSTDTQYF; J: TRBJ2-3; size: -; V: TRBV7-8; length: 16; D: TRBD1
DNA: TGTGCCAGCAGCCCCTTCTCCGGAGGAGAGCAGTTCTTC; CDR3: CASSPFSGGEQFF; J: TRBJ2-1; size: once; V: TRBV5-4; length: 13; D: -
DNA: TGTGCCATCAGTGCGGGAGACCCCACCGGGGAGCTGTTTTTT; CDR3: CAISAGDPTGELFF; J: TRBJ2-2; size: -; V: TRBV10-3; length: 14; D: -
DNA: TGTGCCTCGAAGGGTGAGAGGGTCCAGCCCCAGCATTTT; CDR3: CASKGERVQPQHF; J: TRBJ1-5; size: once; V: TRBV19; length: 13; D: -
DNA: TGTGCCAGCACCCCCGGGGGCTCCTACGAGCAGTACTTC; CDR3: CASTPGGSYEQYF; J: TRBJ2-7; size: -; V: TRBV7-9; length: 13; D: -
DNA: TGTGCCAGCAGCTTCGCTGGTAGAGAGACCCAGTACTTC; CDR3: CASSFAGRETQYF; J: TRBJ2-5; size: once; V: TRBV7-8; length: 13; D: -
DNA: TGTGCCAGCAGCCCCACCCCAGGGGAGACCCAGTACTTC; CDR3: CASSPTPGETQYF; J: TRBJ2-5; size: -; V: TRBV9; length: 13; D: -
DNA: TGTGCCAGCAGCCCCACTAGCGGGAGGGCCGAGCAGTACTTC; CDR3: CASSPTSGRAEQYF; J: TRBJ2-7; size: -; V: TRBV7-2; length: 14; D: TRBD2
DNA: TGTGCCAGCAGCATGGTACAGGGGCTAGCTGGAAACACCATATATTTT; CDR3: CASSMVQGLAGNTIYF; J: TRBJ1-3; size: -; V: TRBV7-6; length: 16; D: TRBD1
DNA: TGTGCCAGCAGCTCCCCGGACAGGGTTCGGGGCTACACCTTC; CDR3: CASSSPDRVRGYTF; J: TRBJ1-2; size: -; V: TRBV7-9; length: 14; D: TRBD1
DNA: TGTGCCAGCAGCCACAGGGGGCGCACCGGGGAGCTGTTTTTT; CDR3: CASSHRGRTGELFF; J: TRBJ2-2; size: -; V: TRBV11-3; length: 14; D: TRBD1
DNA: TGTGCCAGCAGCCCAGAAGGACTCTATGGGCCAGATGGCAATCAGCCCCAGCATTTT; CDR3: CASSPEGLYGPDGNQPQHF; J: TRBJ1-5; size: once; V: TRBV13; length: 19; D: -
DNA: TGTGCCAGCAGTGAACTAGAATACCTCGCCTTC; CDR3: CASSELEYLAF; J: TRBJ1-2; size: -; V: TRBV2; length: 11; D: -
DNA: TGTGCCAGCAGCTTAGATCTAGCGGGAGTTGAGCAGTTCTTC; CDR3: CASSLDLAGVEQFF; J: TRBJ2-1; size: -; V: TRBV7-2; length: 14; D: TRBD2
DNA: TGCGCCAGGGAAAGGGAGCCCTATGGCTACACCTTC; CDR3: CAREREPYGYTF; J: TRBJ1-2; size: -; V: TRBV23-1; length: 12; D: -
DNA: TGCGCCAGCAGCCATGCGGACAGGGATGATGAGCAGTTCTTC; CDR3: CASSHADRDDEQFF; J: TRBJ2-1; size: -; V: TRBV4-3; length: 14; D: TRBD1
DNA: TGTGCCAGCAGACCTCTGGGGACTAGCGGGCTTGGGAGCAATGAGCAGTTCTTC; CDR3: CASRPLGTSGLGSNEQFF; J: TRBJ2-1; size: -; V: TRBV28; length: 18; D: TRBD2
DNA: TGTGCCAGCAGCTTAGGGCGACAGTGGAACACTGAAGCTTTCTTT; CDR3: CASSLGRQWNTEAFF; J: TRBJ1-1; size: -; V: TRBV7-9; length: 15; D: -
DNA: TGCGCCAGCAGCGCCTCCGGGACAAACACTGAAGCTTTCTTT; CDR3: CASSASGTNTEAFF; J: TRBJ1-1; size: few; V: TRBV5-1; length: 14; D: -
DNA: TGCAGTGCTAGGACAGATCGGGCTTTCTTT; CDR3: CSARTDRAFF; J: TRBJ1-1; size: -; V: TRBV20-1; length: 10; D: -
DNA: TGCGCCAGCAGCCCCGGCGGTTTGAACACTGAAGCTTTCTTT; CDR3: CASSPGGLNTEAFF; J: TRBJ1-1; size: -; V: TRBV5-1; length: 14; D: -
DNA: TGTGCCAGCAGCCAAGGTCAGCTAGCGGGGCAAGAGACCCAGTACTTC; CDR3: CASSQGQLAGQETQYF; J: TRBJ2-5; size: -; V: TRBV3-1/TRBV3-2; length: 16; D: TRBD2